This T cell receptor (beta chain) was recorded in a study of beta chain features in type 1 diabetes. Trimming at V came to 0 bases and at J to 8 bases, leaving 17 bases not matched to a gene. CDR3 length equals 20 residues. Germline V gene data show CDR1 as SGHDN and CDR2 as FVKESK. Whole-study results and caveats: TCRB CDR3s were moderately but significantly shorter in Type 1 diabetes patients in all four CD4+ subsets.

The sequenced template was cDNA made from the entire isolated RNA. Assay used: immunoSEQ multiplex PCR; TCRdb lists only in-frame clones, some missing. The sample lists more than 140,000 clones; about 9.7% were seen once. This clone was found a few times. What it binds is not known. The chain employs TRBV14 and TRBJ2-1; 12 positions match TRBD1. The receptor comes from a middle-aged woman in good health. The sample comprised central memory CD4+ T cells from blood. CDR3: CASSQDGTRDRGPLWDEQFF. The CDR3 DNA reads TGTGCCAGCAGCCAAGATGGCACCCGGGACAGGGGGCCGTTATGGGATGAGCAGTTCTTC.